The 20 T cell receptor beta chains below all came from one sample that was sequenced in a study of cytomegalovirus exposure and HLA in healthy donors. PCR employed 60 Vbeta and 13 Jbeta primers. Libraries were prepared by immunoSEQ multiplex PCR; TCRdb keeps only in-frame clonotypes and omits some of them. The sample includes roughly 100,000 clones, roughly 66% of them seen just once. Material: PBMCs. Receptors were obtained from a woman aged 50 to 65 in good health and CMV-seronegative.

This chain links TRBV18 with TRBJ2-3, with 10 bases fitting TRBD2. This CDR3 spans 16 amino acids. V gave up 1 base and J gave up 2 bases; unmatched junction bases: 3. From germline, CDR1 is KGHSH and CDR2 LQKENI. DNA for the CDR3: TGTGCCAGCTCACCACGTCTAGCGGGGGTCACAGATACGCAGTATTTT. Protein sequence: CASSPRLAGVTDTQYF.

The chain employs TRBV19 and TRBJ2-5; 8 nucleotides agree with TRBD1. With V trimmed by 3 bases and J by 5 bases, 5 bases remained unmatched. The CDR3 has 14 amino acids. Germline values: CDR1 LNHDA, CDR2 SQIVND (reference sequence). The CDR3 is CASSIQGAGETQYF. The CDR3 DNA follows: TGTGCCAGTAGTATCCAGGGGGCAGGGGAGACCCAGTACTTC. The complete variable domain, with remaining parts taken from reference TRBV19 and TRBJ2-5, reads DGGITQSPKYLFRKEGQNVTLSCEQNLNHDAMYWYRQDPGQGLRLIYYSQIVNDFQKGDIAEGYSVSREKKESFPLTVTSAQKNPTAFYLCASSIQGAGETQYFGPGTRLLVL.

The table lists this clone with a count of one. The J gene is TRBJ2-1, the V gene TRBV10-3, with 10 bases fitting TRBD1. Germline CDR1 ENHRY, CDR2 SYGVKD. The CDR3 has 15 residues. V lost 2 bases, J lost 6 bases, and 4 bases stayed unmatched. The CDR3 bases are TGTGCCATCAGTGAGCCTGGACAGGGGGGCAATGAGCAGTTCTTC. It specifies CAISEPGQGGNEQFF.

The chain employs TRBV19 and TRBJ1-1, with D unclear. CDR3 length: 15 residues. CDR1 is LNHDA, CDR2 SQIVND, per germline (reference sequence). V was trimmed by 7 bases and J by 1 base, leaving 16 bases between them. The CDR3 sequence is CASTQLAGWNTEAFF. CDR3 nucleotide sequence: TGTGCCAGTACCCAATTGGCGGGCTGGAACACTGAAGCTTTCTTT.

This chain links TRBV10-1 with TRBJ2-5; possible D gene TRBD1, 5 bases. The V end lost 0 bases, the J end lost 1 base, and 6 bases lay between the germline ends. This CDR3 has 14 amino acids. From germline, CDR1 is WNHNN and CDR2 SYGVQD (reference sequence). CDR3 nucleotides: TGCGCCAGCAGTGAGTCGACAGTCCAAGAGACCCAGTACTTC. Residues: CASSESTVQETQYF.

V usage is TRBV15 and J usage is TRBJ2-7; 9 bases are shared with TRBD2. Germline lookup yields CDR1 LNHNV and CDR2 YYDKDF (reference sequence). This CDR3 spans 15 amino acids. Losses at the gene ends were 3 bases for V and 6 bases for J; bases not matched to a gene: 9. The chain's CDR3 is CATSRDGETSGEQYF. CDR3 nucleotide sequence: TGTGCCACCAGCAGGGACGGTGAGACTAGCGGCGAGCAGTACTTC.

This clone was picked up a small number of times. J is TRBJ2-4 and V is TRBV30, with D perhaps matching TRBD2 (5 bases). CDR1 is GTSNPN, CDR2 SVGIG, per germline (reference sequence). The V end lost 5 bases, the J end lost 2 bases, and 10 bases lay between the germline ends. The CDR3 sequence is 13 residues long. The CDR3 coding sequence is TGTGCCTGGGAGAGGGCCTCCAAAAACATTCAGTACTTC. Translating it yields CAWERASKNIQYF. Filled out from reference TRBV30 and TRBJ2-4, the complete variable domain reads SQTIHQWPATLVQPVGSPLSLECTVEGTSNPNLYWYRQAAGRGLQLLFYSVGIGQISSEVPQNLSASRPQDRQFILSSKKLLLSDSGFYLCAWERASKNIQYFGAGTRLSVL.

The V gene is TRBV5-1, the J gene TRBJ1-3; D gene unclear. Trimming removed 0 bases at V and 1 base at J, with 11 bases between. This CDR3 is built from 16 residues. From germline, CDR1 is SGHRS and CDR2 YFSETQ. The CDR3 loop reads CASSLAGIISGNTIYF. CDR3 in DNA: TGCGCCAGCAGCTTGGCGGGGATTATATCTGGAAACACCATATATTTT.

The chain uses TRBV29-1 and TRBJ1-5, with D hard to call. Germline V lookup: CDR1 SQVTM, CDR2 ANQGSEA. The CDR3 spans 12 residues. The V gene lost 4 bases and the J gene lost 8 bases, with 12 bases spanning the gap. The CDR3 DNA reads as TGCAGCGTTGTCTCAGGCACGGAGCCCCAGCATTTT. This gives the protein CSVVSGTEPQHF. Filled out from reference TRBV29-1 and TRBJ1-5, the complete variable domain reads SAVISQKPSRDICQRGTSLTIQCQVDSQVTMMFWYRQQPGQSLTLIATANQGSEATYESGFVIDKFPISRPNLTFSTLTVSNMSPEDSSIYLCSVVSGTEPQHFGDGTRLSIL.

The chain is built from TRBV7-2 and TRBJ1-5; TRBD1 might be the D (5 bases). Deletions cut 5 bases from V and 0 bases from J, with 17 bases between. The CDR3 has 17 amino acids. CDR1 and CDR2 from the germline V gene are SGHTA and FQGNSA. CDR3 loop: CASSPHPRTNSNQPQHF. As DNA, the CDR3 is TGTGCCAGCAGCCCCCACCCCAGGACAAATAGCAATCAGCCCCAGCATTTT.

CDR3 bases: TGTGCCAGCAGATCTGGGAGCGTGGAGCCCTACAATGAGCAGTTCTTC. Its translation is CASRSGSVEPYNEQFF. The J gene is TRBJ2-1, the V gene TRBV27, with a tentative D call TRBD2 (5 bases). V lost 6 bases to trimming and J lost 2 bases, with 17 bases between them. In germline, CDR1 is MNHEY, CDR2 SMNVEV (reference sequence). The CDR3 sequence is 16 residues long.

The V and J genes are TRBV15 and TRBJ1-1; 10 bases map to TRBD1. CDR1 and CDR2 (germline): LNHNV, YYDKDF (reference sequence). J was trimmed by 3 bases and V by 3 bases; bases with no gene match: 1. The length of the CDR3 is 14 residues. CDR3 residues: CATSRDRGDTEAFF. The CDR3, as DNA: TGTGCCACCAGCAGGGACAGGGGGGACACTGAAGCTTTCTTT.

This clone has only a few counts. The V gene is TRBV13, the J gene TRBJ2-7, with D hard to call. V was trimmed by 6 bases and J by 5 bases, leaving 11 bases between them. The germline gives CDR1 PRHDT, CDR2 FYEKMQ (reference sequence). CDR3 length equals 12 residues. The CDR3 coding sequence is TGTGCCAGCAGTATATTCGGTAACGAGCAGTACTTC. Translating it yields CASSIFGNEQYF.

This clone came up a few times. V usage is TRBV11-2 and J usage is TRBJ2-1; 7 bases are a match to TRBD2. The J segment lost 2 bases and the V segment lost 5 bases, leaving 9 bases of the junction unmatched. This CDR3 comprises 16 residues. The germline gives CDR1 SGHAT, CDR2 FQNNGV. This chain's CDR3 is CASSLLRGRAYNEQFF. DNA for the CDR3: TGTGCCAGCAGCCTCCTGCGGGGGAGGGCCTACAATGAGCAGTTCTTC.

V is TRBV11-3 and J is TRBJ2-6, with D maybe TRBD2 (5 bases). The germline V and J ends were trimmed by 1 base and 0 bases, with 10 bases remaining between them. This CDR3 has 17 residues. CDR1 SGHNT and CDR2 YENEEA come from the germline V gene. This CDR3 is CASSLVFGDSGANVLTF. CDR3 sequence (DNA): TGTGCCAGCAGCTTAGTATTCGGGGACTCTGGGGCCAACGTCCTGACTTTC.

The V gene is TRBV7-3, the J gene TRBJ1-1; 9 nucleotides match TRBD1. After removal of 0 bases from V and 3 bases from J, the junction contained 2 bases not matched to a gene. There are 15 residues in the CDR3. Germline loops: CDR1 SGHTA, CDR2 FQGTGA. CDR3 loop: CASSLTRTGDTEAFF. In DNA form, the CDR3 reads TGTGCCAGCAGCTTAACTCGGACAGGGGACACTGAAGCTTTCTTT.

The CDR3 here is CASSTLDGGLGELFF. CDR3 nucleotides: TGTGCCAGCAGCACCTTAGACGGGGGATTGGGGGAGCTGTTTTTT. The chain recombines TRBV7-9 with TRBJ2-2, with TRBD2 as a possible D gene (6 bases). Per the germline V gene, CDR1 is SEHNR and CDR2 is FQNEAQ (reference sequence). The CDR3 totals 15 residues. Trimming stripped 5 bases from V and 8 bases from J, with 18 bases between.

This clone was seen a few times. The chain employs TRBV11-2 and TRBJ2-1; D might be TRBD2 (6 bases). The CDR3 is 16 amino acids. Trimming cost V 4 bases and J 1 base, with 14 bases left between them. Germline CDR1 and CDR2: SGHAT and FQNNGV. CDR3 loop: CASSSRDFGSYNEQFF. CDR3 nucleotides: TGTGCCAGCAGCTCCAGGGACTTCGGATCCTACAATGAGCAGTTCTTC.

This clone came up once. The genes are TRBV29-1 and TRBJ1-1, with D uncertain. This CDR3 has 11 amino acids. The V and J ends lost 5 bases and 4 bases respectively, with 8 bases between them. The germline CDR1 and CDR2 sequences are SQVTM and ANQGSEA. The DNA for the CDR3 is TGCAGCGTTAGAGGGATCACTGAAGCTTTCTTT. This encodes CSVRGITEAFF.

V and J are TRBV15 and TRBJ1-2, with D possibly being TRBD1 (6 bases). The germline CDR1 and CDR2 sequences are LNHNV and YYDKDF (reference sequence). V was cut by 3 bases and J by 7 bases, with 12 bases left in between. The CDR3 has 13 residues. CDR3 in DNA: TGTGCCACCAGCAGTGGACAGCTGGGTGGCTACACCTTC. This encodes CATSSGQLGGYTF.